This record covers a single T cell receptor (beta chain). The junction had 6 bases not matched to a gene; V was cut back by 7 bases and J by 7 bases. Germline assignment: CDR1 MNHEY and CDR2 SVGEGT. There are 12 residues in the CDR3. The sample comes from a study of T-cell memory formation after mild COVID-19. TCRdb fed the 5' RACE reads into MiXCR, producing one record per CDR3 protein. The profile shows roughly 450,000 distinct CDR3 sequences, 15% to 20% of them singletons. The sample consisted of PBMCs or a T cell subset sorted from them (not recorded which). The V call is TRBV6-2 or TRBV6-3, the J call TRBJ1-1; 7 bases are shared with TRBD1. The receptor was derived from an adult woman who had mild COVID-19 (a few samples of this study predate the infection). Cell type and time point are not known. In DNA form, the CDR3 reads TGTGCCAGCAACCAGGGGGAATTTGAAGCTTTCTTT. The encoded protein is CASNQGEFEAFF.